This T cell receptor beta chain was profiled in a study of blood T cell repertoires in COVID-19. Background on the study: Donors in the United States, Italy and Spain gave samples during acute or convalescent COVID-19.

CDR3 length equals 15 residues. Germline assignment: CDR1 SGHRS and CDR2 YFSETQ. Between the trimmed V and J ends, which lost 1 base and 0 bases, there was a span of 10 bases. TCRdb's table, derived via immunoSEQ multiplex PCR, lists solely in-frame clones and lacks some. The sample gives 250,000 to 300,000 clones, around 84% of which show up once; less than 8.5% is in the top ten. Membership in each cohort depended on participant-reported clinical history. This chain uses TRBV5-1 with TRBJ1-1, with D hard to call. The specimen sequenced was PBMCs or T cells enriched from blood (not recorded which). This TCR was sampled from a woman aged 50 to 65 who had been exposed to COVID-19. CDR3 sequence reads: CASSLLWAMNTEAFF. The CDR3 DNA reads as TGCGCCAGCAGCTTGCTCTGGGCGATGAACACTGAAGCTTTCTTT.